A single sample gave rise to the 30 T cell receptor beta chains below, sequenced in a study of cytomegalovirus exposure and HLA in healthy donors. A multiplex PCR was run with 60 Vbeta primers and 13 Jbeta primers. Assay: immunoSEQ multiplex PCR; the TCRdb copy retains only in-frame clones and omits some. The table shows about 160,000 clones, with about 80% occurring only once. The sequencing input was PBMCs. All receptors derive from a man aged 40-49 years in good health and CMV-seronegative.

The DNA of the CDR3 is TGTGCCAGCAGCGTAGGAACAGAAAACTATGGCTACACCTTC. Translation: CASSVGTENYGYTF. The chain couples TRBV9 to TRBJ1-2; D unresolved. The V end was cut by 0 bases, the J end by 2 bases, with 8 bases between. The CDR3 runs 14 residues. Germline V gives CDR1 SGDLS, CDR2 YYNGEE.

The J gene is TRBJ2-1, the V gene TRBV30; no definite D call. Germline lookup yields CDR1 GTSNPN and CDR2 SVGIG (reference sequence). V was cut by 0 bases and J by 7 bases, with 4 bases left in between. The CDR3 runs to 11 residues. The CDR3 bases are TGTGCCTGGAGTGTCTTGAATGAGCAGTTCTTC. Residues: CAWSVLNEQFF.

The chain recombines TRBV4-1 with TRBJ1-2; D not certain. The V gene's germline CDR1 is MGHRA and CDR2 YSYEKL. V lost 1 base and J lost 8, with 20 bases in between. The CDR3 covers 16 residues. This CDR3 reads CASSQVPPEGTRGYTF. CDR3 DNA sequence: TGCGCCAGCAGCCAAGTACCCCCCGAGGGCACGCGGGGCTACACCTTC.

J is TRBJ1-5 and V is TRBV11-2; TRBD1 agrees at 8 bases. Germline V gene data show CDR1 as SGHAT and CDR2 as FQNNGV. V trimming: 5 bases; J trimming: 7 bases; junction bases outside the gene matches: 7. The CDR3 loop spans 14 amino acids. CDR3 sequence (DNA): TGTGCCAGCAGCCGAGACAGGGGCCGGCAGCCCCAGCATTTT. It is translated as CASSRDRGRQPQHF.

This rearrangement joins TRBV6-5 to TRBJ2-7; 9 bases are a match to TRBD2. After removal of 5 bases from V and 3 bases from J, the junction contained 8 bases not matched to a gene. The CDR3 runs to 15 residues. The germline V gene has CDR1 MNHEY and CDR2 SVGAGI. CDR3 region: CASSASPTSGYEQYF. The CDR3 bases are TGTGCCAGCAGTGCCTCACCGACTAGCGGCTACGAGCAGTACTTC.

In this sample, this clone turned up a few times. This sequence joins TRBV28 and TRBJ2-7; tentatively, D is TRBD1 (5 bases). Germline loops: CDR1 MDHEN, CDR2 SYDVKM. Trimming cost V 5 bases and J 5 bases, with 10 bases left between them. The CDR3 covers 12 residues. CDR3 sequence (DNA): TGTGCCAGCAGTCGTGGACAAAACGAGCAGTACGTC. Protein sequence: CASSRGQNEQYV.

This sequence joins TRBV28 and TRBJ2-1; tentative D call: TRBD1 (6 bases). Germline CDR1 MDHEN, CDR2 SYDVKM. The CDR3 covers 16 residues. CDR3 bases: TGTGGGGTGTATCCGGACGCGTACAGGGCCTACAATGAGCAGTTCTTC. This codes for CGVYPDAYRAYNEQFF.

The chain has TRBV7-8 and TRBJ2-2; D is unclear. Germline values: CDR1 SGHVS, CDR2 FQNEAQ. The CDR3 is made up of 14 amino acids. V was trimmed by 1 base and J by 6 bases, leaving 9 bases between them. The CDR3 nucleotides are TGTGCCAGCAGCTTAGGGCCCTCCGCCGGGGAGCTGTTTTTT. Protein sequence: CASSLGPSAGELFF.

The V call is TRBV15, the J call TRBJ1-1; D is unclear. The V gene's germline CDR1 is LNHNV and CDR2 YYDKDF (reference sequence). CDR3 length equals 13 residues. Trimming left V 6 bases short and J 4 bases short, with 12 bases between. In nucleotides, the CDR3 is TGTGCCACCAGTCAAGGCGGGAGCACTGAAGCTTTCTTT. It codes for CATSQGGSTEAFF.

The CDR3 DNA sequence: TGTGCCAGCTTGCGGCGGGCGAGCTCCTACAATGAGCAGTTCTTC. It translates to CASLRRASSYNEQFF. The rearrangement links TRBV6-1 to TRBJ2-1, with D maybe TRBD2 (5 bases). There are 15 residues in the CDR3. From germline, CDR1 is MNHNS and CDR2 SASEGT. The V end was cut by 8 bases, the J end by 0 bases, with 14 bases between.

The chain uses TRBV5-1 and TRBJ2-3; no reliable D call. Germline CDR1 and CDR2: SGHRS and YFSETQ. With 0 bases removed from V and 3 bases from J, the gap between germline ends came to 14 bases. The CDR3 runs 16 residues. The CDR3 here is CASSLGLDVGTDTQYF. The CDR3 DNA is TGCGCCAGCAGCTTGGGCCTAGACGTAGGTACAGATACGCAGTATTTT.

CDR3 protein: CASSVVGREGRREQFF. CDR3 sequence (DNA): TGTGCCAGCAGCGTAGTGGGGCGGGAGGGCCGTCGTGAGCAGTTCTTC. The chain employs TRBV9 and TRBJ2-1; 9 bases are shared with TRBD2. CDR3 size: 16 residues. The V gene end was trimmed by 0 bases and the J gene end by 9 bases; junction bases not matched to a gene: 10. CDR1 SGDLS and CDR2 YYNGEE come from the germline V gene.

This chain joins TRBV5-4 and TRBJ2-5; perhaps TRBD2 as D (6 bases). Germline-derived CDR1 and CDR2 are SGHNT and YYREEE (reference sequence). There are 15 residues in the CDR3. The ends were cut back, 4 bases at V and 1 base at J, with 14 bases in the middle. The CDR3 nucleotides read TGTGCCAGCAGCGGGGTCGGGGGAGGCCAAGAGACCCAGTACTTC. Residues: CASSGVGGGQETQYF.

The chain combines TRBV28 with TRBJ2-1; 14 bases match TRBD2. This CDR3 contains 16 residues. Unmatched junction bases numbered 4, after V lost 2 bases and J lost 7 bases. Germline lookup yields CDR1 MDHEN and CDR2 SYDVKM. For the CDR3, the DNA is TGTGCCAGCAGTTTACGACTAGCGGGAGGGCGGAATGAGCAGTTCTTC. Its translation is CASSLRLAGGRNEQFF.

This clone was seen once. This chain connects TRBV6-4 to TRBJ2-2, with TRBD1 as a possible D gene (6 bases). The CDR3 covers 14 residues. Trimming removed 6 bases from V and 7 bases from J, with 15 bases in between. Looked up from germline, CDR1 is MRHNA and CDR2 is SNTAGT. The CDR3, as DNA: TGTGCCAGCAGGAGGGGGTTAATGGACGGGGAGCTGTTTTTT. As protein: CASRRGLMDGELFF.

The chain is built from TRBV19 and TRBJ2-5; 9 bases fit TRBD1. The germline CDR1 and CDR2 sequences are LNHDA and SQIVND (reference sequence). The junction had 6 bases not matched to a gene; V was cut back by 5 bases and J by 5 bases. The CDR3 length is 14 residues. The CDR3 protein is CASSVQGAEETQYF. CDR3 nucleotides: TGTGCCAGTAGTGTACAGGGGGCAGAGGAGACCCAGTACTTC. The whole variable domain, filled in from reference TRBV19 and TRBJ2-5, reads DGGITQSPKYLFRKEGQNVTLSCEQNLNHDAMYWYRQDPGQGLRLIYYSQIVNDFQKGDIAEGYSVSREKKESFPLTVTSAQKNPTAFYLCASSVQGAEETQYFGPGTRLLVL.

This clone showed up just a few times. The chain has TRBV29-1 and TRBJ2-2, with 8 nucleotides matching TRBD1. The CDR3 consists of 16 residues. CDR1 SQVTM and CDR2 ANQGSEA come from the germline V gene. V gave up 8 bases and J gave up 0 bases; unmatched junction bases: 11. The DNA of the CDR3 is TGCAGCCCCCTCTGGCCGGGACAGGCGAACACCGGGGAGCTGTTTTTT. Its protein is CSPLWPGQANTGELFF.

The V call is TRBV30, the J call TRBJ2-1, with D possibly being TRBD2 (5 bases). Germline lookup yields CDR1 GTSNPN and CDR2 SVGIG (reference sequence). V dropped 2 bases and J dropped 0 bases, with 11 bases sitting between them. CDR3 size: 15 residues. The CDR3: CAWSLGVSSYNEQFF. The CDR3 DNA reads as TGTGCCTGGAGTCTGGGAGTGAGCTCCTACAATGAGCAGTTCTTC.

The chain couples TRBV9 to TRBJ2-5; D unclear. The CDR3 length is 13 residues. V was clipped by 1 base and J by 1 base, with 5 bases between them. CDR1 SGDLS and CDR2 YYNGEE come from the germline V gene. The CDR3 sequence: CASSVRGQETQYF. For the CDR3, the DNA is TGTGCCAGCAGCGTAAGAGGCCAAGAGACCCAGTACTTC.

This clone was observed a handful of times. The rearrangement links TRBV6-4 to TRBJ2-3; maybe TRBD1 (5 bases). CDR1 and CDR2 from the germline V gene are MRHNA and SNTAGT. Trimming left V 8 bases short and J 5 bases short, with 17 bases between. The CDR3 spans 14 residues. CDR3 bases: TGTGCCAGCCCTAAAAGGGCAGGGAAAGATACGCAGTATTTT. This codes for CASPKRAGKDTQYF.

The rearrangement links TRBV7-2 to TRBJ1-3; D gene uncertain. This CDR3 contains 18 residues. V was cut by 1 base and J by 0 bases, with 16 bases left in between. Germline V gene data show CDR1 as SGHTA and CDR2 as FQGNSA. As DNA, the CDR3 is TGTGCCAGCAGCTTAGTTGGTAGGGAGACGAGCTCTGGAAACACCATATATTTT. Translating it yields CASSLVGRETSSGNTIYF.

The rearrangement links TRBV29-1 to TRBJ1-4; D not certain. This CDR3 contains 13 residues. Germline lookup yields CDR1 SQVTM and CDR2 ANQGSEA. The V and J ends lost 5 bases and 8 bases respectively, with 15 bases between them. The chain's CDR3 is CSVQRRRMEKLFF. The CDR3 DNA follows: TGCAGCGTTCAGCGGCGCCGGATGGAAAAACTGTTTTTT.

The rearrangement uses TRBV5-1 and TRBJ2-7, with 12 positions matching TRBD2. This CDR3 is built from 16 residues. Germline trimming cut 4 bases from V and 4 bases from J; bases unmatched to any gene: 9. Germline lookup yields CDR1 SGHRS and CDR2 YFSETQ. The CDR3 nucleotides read TGCGCCAGCAGCGCCCTGACTAGCGGGAGCCTATACGAGCAGTACTTC. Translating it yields CASSALTSGSLYEQYF.

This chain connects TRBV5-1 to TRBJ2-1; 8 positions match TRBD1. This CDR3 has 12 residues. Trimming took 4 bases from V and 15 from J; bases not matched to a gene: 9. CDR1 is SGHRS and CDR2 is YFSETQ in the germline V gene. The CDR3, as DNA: TGCGCCAGCAGCCCGGACAGGGCCAACGGGTTCTTC. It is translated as CASSPDRANGFF. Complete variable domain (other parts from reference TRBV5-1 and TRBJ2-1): KAGVTQTPRYLIKTRGQQVTLSCSPISGHRSVSWYQQTPGQGLQFLFEYFSETQRNKGNFPGRFSGRQFSNSRSEMNVSTLELGDSALYLCASSPDRANGFFGPGTRLTVL.

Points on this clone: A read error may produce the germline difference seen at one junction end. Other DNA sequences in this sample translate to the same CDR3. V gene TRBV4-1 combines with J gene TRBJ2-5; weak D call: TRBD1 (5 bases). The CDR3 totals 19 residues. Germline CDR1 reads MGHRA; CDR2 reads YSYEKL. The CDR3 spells CASSLPLPQQGKYQETQYF. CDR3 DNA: TGCGCCAGCAGCCTCCCGCTCCCCCAGCAGGGAAAGTACCAAGAGACTCAGTACTTC.

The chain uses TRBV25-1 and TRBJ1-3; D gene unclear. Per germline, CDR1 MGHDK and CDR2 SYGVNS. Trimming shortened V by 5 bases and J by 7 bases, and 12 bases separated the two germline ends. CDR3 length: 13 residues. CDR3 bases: TGTGCCAGCAGTCGACATGATGGGAACACCATATATTTT. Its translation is CASSRHDGNTIYF.

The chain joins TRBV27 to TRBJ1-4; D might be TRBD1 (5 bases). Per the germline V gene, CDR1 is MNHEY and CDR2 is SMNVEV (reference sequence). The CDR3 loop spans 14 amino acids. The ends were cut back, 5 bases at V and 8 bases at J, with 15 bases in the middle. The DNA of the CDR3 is TGTGCCAGCAGTGGGGCAGGGATATTAGAAAAACTGTTTTTT. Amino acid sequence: CASSGAGILEKLFF.

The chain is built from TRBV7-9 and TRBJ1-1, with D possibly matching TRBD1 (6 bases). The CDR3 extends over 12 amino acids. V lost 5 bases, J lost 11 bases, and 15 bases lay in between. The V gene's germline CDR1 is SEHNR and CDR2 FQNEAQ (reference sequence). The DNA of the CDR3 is TGTGCCAGCAGCCCCGGGACACCTGCGGCTTTCTTT. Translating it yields CASSPGTPAAFF.

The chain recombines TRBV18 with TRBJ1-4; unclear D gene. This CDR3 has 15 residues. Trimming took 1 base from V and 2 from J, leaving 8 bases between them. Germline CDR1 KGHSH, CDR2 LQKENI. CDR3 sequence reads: CASSPLPDTNEKLFF. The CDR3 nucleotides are TGTGCCAGCTCACCACTCCCAGATACTAATGAAAAACTGTTTTTT.

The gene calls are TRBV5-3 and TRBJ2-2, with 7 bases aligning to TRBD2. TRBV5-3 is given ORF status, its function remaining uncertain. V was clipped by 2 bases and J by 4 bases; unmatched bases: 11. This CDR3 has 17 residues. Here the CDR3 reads CARSFRTRGRSTGELFF. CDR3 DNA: TGTGCCAGAAGCTTCAGGACTAGAGGCCGATCCACCGGGGAGCTGTTTTTT.